One sample yielded the 13 T cell receptor beta chains listed below, sequenced in a study of CD8+ T cells in alopecia areata. cDNA reverse transcribed from extracted RNA served as the sequencing template. This table comes from immunoSEQ multiplex PCR, and its TCRdb copy is limited to in-frame clones, with some not included. The sample holds under 9,000 clones, 55% to 75% seen once. In the case of roughly five patients, the CD4+ cells were sorted into CD25+CD127- cells. Specimen: CD4+ Tregs sorted from blood. Receptors were obtained from a human donor with alopecia areata.

The chain joins TRBV6-6 to TRBJ1-2; TRBD1 matches 9 bases. V lost 2 bases, J lost 6 bases, and 7 bases stayed unmatched. This CDR3 spans 15 amino acids. Looked up from germline, CDR1 is MNHNY and CDR2 is SVGAGI (reference sequence). In DNA form, the CDR3 reads TGTGCCAGCAGTTACGGGACAGGGATTATCGATGGCTACACCTTC. This translates into CASSYGTGIIDGYTF.

The chain links TRBV5-4 to TRBJ1-1, with a tentative D call TRBD1 (6 bases). The germline V gene has CDR1 SGHNT and CDR2 YYREEE (reference sequence). The CDR3 runs to 16 residues. V was cut by 1 base and J by 0 bases, with 13 bases left in between. CDR3 sequence (DNA): TGTGCCAGCAGCTTGCGGGGGGGCGCGATGAACACTGAAGCTTTCTTT. This gives the protein CASSLRGGAMNTEAFF. Together with reference TRBV5-4 and TRBJ1-1, the CDR3 gives the full variable domain: ETGVTQSPTHLIKTRGQQVTLRCSSQSGHNTVSWYQQALGQGPQFIFQYYREEENGRGNFPPRFSGLQFPNYSSELNVNALELDDSALYLCASSLRGGAMNTEAFFGQGTRLTVV.

This clone occurred once. This chain links TRBV5-5 with TRBJ1-2; D ambiguous. The CDR3 loop spans 14 amino acids. Trimming cost V 0 bases and J 4 bases, with 10 bases left between them. Germline-derived CDR1 and CDR2 are SGHKS and YYEKEE (reference sequence). For the CDR3, the DNA is TGTGCCAGCAGCTTGGATGGTCGGATCTATGGCTACACCTTC. It specifies CASSLDGRIYGYTF.

The chain joins TRBV2 to TRBJ2-3; no reliable D call. Trimming pared 4 bases from V and 2 bases from J, leaving 10 bases between. Germline V gene lookup returns CDR1 SNHLY and CDR2 FYNNEI. The CDR3 is made up of 14 amino acids. The chain's CDR3 is CASSARAVTDTQYF. CDR3 in DNA: TGTGCCAGCAGTGCCCGGGCCGTCACAGATACGCAGTATTTT.

The genes are TRBV28 and TRBJ2-7; tentative D call: TRBD1 (6 bases). The CDR3 totals 15 residues. V was pared by 5 bases and J by 2 bases, with 16 bases between. Germline V gives CDR1 MDHEN, CDR2 SYDVKM. The CDR3 reads CASSTQGLPPYEQYF. CDR3 in DNA: TGTGCCAGCAGTACCCAGGGGCTTCCCCCCTACGAGCAGTACTTC.

This chain joins TRBV6-6 and TRBJ1-5, with D hard to call. The CDR3 has 14 amino acids. Germline CDR1 and CDR2: MNHNY and SVGAGI (reference sequence). V lost 7 bases and J lost 1, with 11 bases in between. This chain's CDR3 is CASTIQGSNQPQHF. The CDR3 nucleotides are TGTGCCAGCACTATACAAGGGAGCAATCAGCCCCAGCATTTT.

This clone occurred once. CDR3 sequence reads: CASSTGQLQETQYF. The CDR3 DNA reads TGTGCCAGTAGTACGGGACAGCTCCAAGAGACCCAGTACTTC. V is TRBV19 and J is TRBJ2-5; TRBD1 aligns across 7 bases. Germline values: CDR1 LNHDA, CDR2 SQIVND (reference sequence). CDR3 length: 14 residues. With 4 bases clipped from V and 1 base from J, the junction kept 3 bases outside the gene matches.

This chain connects TRBV7-8 to TRBJ2-5; D is unresolved. V lost 3 bases, J lost 5 bases, and 10 bases lay in between. The germline CDR1 and CDR2 sequences are SGHVS and FQNEAQ. This CDR3 is built from 13 residues. CDR3 residues: CASSFTHAETQYF. The CDR3, as DNA: TGTGCCAGCAGCTTCACCCACGCGGAGACCCAGTACTTC.

V is TRBV5-5 and J is TRBJ2-7, with D possibly matching TRBD2 (5 bases). This CDR3 region has 16 residues. The V gene lost 4 bases and the J gene lost 6 bases, with 23 bases spanning the gap. Germline V gene data show CDR1 as SGHKS and CDR2 as YYEKEE (reference sequence). CDR3 DNA sequence: TGTGCCAGCAGCCCATACGAGAGGGCTGTTGAGGGCGAGCAGTACTTC. Protein sequence: CASSPYERAVEGEQYF.

This sequence joins TRBV20-1 and TRBJ2-5; D unclear. Germline V gene sequence: CDR1 DFQATT, CDR2 SNEGSKA (reference sequence). CDR3 length: 11 amino acids. V gave up 3 bases and J gave up 8 bases, with 10 bases separating them. The chain's CDR3 is CSASNQETQYF. The CDR3 nucleotides are TGCAGTGCTAGCAATCAGGAAACCCAGTACTTC.

This clone was seen more than once but under ten times. The chain joins TRBV2 to TRBJ2-3; D call uncertain. The V end was cut by 2 bases, the J end by 1 base, with 13 bases between. The CDR3 is 16 amino acids. Germline V lookup: CDR1 SNHLY, CDR2 FYNNEI. In nucleotides, the CDR3 is TGTGCCAGCAGTGAAAGTTCGATTATGGGCACAGATACGCAGTATTTT. Its protein is CASSESSIMGTDTQYF.

The chain links TRBV6-6 to TRBJ2-5, with 7 bases matching TRBD1. V was pared by 7 bases and J by 5 bases, with 10 bases of the junction left unmatched. Germline lookup yields CDR1 MNHNY and CDR2 SVGAGI (reference sequence). This CDR3 spans 14 amino acids. The CDR3 spells CASTATTGPETQYF. CDR3 DNA: TGTGCCAGCACGGCAACGACAGGGCCGGAGACCCAGTACTTC.

This chain uses TRBV7-2 with TRBJ1-1; D not resolved. Germline lookup yields CDR1 SGHTA and CDR2 FQGNSA. Trimming removed 5 bases at V and 0 bases at J, with 7 bases between. This CDR3 is 13 amino acids long. The CDR3 sequence is CASSTQLNTEAFF. CDR3 nucleotide sequence: TGTGCCAGCAGCACTCAACTGAACACTGAAGCTTTCTTT.